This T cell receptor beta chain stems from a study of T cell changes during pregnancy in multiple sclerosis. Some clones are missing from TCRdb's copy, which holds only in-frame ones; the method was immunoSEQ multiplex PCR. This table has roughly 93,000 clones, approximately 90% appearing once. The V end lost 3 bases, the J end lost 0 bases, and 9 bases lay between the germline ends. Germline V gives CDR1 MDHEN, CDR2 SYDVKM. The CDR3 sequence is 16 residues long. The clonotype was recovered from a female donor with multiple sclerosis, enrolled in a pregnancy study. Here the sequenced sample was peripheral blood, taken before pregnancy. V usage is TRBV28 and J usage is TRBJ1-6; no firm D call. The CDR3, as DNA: TGTGCCAGCAGTTTTTCCAGGATCTCCTATAATTCACCCCTCCACTTT. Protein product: CASSFSRISYNSPLHF.